One and the same sample provided the 4 T cell receptor beta chains below, sequenced in a study of blood T cell repertoires in COVID-19. TCRdb's copy holds only in-frame clones and misses some; the assay was immunoSEQ multiplex PCR. There are 200,000 to 250,000 clones in the sample; 87% occur only once, and approximately 12% lies in the top ten. What was sequenced was peripheral blood. The receptors come from a woman aged 18-30 years who had recovered from COVID-19.

DNA of the CDR3: TGTGCCAGCAGCTCCCCTAAGGGGGCAGGCTCCTACGAGCAGTACTTC. Translated: CASSSPKGAGSYEQYF. The chain recombines TRBV7-9 with TRBJ2-7, with TRBD1 matching 7 bases. The CDR3 has 16 amino acids. J lost 0 bases, V lost 4 bases, and 9 bases had no gene match. CDR1 is SEHNR, CDR2 FQNEAQ, per germline (reference sequence).

The V call is TRBV5-5, the J call TRBJ2-3, with D perhaps matching TRBD2 (6 bases). The CDR3 is made up of 16 amino acids. V lost 4 bases and J 8 bases, leaving 23 bases between the germline ends. Germline assignment: CDR1 SGHKS and CDR2 YYEKEE (reference sequence). CDR3: CASSPTGTLGSGTQYF. CDR3 nucleotide sequence: TGTGCCAGCAGCCCGACCGGGACTTTGGGGTCGGGTACGCAGTATTTT.

The rearrangement uses TRBV5-4 and TRBJ2-3, with 9 bases matching TRBD2. The junction had 7 bases not matched to a gene; V was cut back by 4 bases and J by 4 bases. The germline V gene has CDR1 SGHNT and CDR2 YYREEE (reference sequence). The CDR3 covers 15 residues. The CDR3 loop reads CASSQDLAGADTQYF. DNA for the CDR3: TGTGCCAGCAGCCAGGATTTAGCGGGGGCAGATACGCAGTATTTT.

This clone was observed a single time. The rearrangement links TRBV13 to TRBJ2-7, with 8 bases identical to TRBD1. J lost 1 base, V lost 4 bases, and 6 bases had no gene match. This CDR3 has 15 amino acids. Germline assignment: CDR1 PRHDT and CDR2 FYEKMQ (reference sequence). In nucleotides, the CDR3 is TGTGCCAGCAGCTCCCCCGGGACAGGTTCCTACGAGCAGTACTTC. It codes for CASSSPGTGSYEQYF.